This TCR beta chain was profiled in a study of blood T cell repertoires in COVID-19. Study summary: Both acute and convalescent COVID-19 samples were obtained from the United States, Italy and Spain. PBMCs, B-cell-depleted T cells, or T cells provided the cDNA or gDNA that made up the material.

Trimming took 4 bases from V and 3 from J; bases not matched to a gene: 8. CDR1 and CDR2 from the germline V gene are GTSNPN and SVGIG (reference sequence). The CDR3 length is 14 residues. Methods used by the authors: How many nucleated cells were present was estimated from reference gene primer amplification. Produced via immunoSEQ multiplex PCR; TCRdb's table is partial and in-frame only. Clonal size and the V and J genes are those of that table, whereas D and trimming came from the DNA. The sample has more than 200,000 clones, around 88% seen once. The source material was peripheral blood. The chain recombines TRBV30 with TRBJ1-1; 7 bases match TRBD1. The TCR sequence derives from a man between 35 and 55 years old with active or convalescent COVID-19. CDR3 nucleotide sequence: TGTGCCTGGACCCCGGGAGGGGGCTACACTGAAGCTTTCTTT. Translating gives CAWTPGGGYTEAFF.